These 4 T cell receptor beta chains share one sample of origin, sequenced in a study of blood T cell repertoires in COVID-19. The repertoire was sequenced with immunoSEQ multiplex PCR; TCRdb's copy has only in-frame clones and lacks some. The sample records 150,000 to 200,000 clones, around four fifths being singletons. Sequencing input: peripheral blood. The receptors derive from an elderly woman with acute or convalescent COVID-19.

The gene calls are TRBV19 and TRBJ1-6, with no clear D. The ends were cut back, 0 bases at V and 7 bases at J, with 22 bases in the middle. The CDR3 runs 19 residues. Germline V gene data show CDR1 as LNHDA and CDR2 as SQIVND (reference sequence). CDR3 sequence (DNA): TGTGCCAGTAGTATAGATGGTCTTTCACGGAGCTTTCCGAATTCACCCCTCCACTTT. Translation: CASSIDGLSRSFPNSPLHF.

This clone occurred many times. J is TRBJ2-5 and V is TRBV3-1 (or the pseudogene TRBV3-2); perhaps TRBD2 as D (6 bases). Trimming took off 4 bases at V and 10 bases at J, with 16 bases between the two ends. CDR1 is LGHDT and CDR2 is YNNKEL in the germline V gene (reference sequence). This CDR3 comprises 13 residues. Here the CDR3 DNA reads TGTGCCAGCAGCCCCTCCCAGACCGGGGGCCAGTACTTC. Protein sequence: CASSPSQTGGQYF.

This clone was detected a few times. The rearrangement joins TRBV24-1 to TRBJ2-2; 7 bases map to TRBD2. CDR1 and CDR2 from the germline V gene are KGHDR and SFDVKD. The length of the CDR3 is 16 residues. The V segment lost 5 bases and the J segment 0 bases; nucleotides outside the gene matches: 5. The CDR3 loop is CATSAVGGTNTGELFF. DNA of the CDR3: TGTGCCACCAGTGCCGTGGGAGGGACGAACACCGGGGAGCTGTTTTTT.

Here the CDR3 reads CASSYASGTSGGPQETQYF. DNA of the CDR3: TGTGCCAGCAGTTACGCCTCCGGGACTAGCGGGGGGCCTCAAGAGACCCAGTACTTC. This chain joins TRBV6-2 or TRBV6-3 and TRBJ2-5; 15 bases are a match to TRBD2. Germline V CDR1 and CDR2: MNHEY, SVGEGT. This CDR3 has 19 residues. After removal of 2 bases from V and 2 bases from J, the junction contained 9 bases not matched to a gene.